This T cell receptor beta chain was identified in a study of T cell repertoires in cytomegalovirus infection. MiXCR was run by TCRdb on the reads, yielding one entry per CDR3 protein. There are 100,000 to 150,000 distinct CDR3 sequences in the sample; more than 30% occur only once, and 45% to 65% lies in the top ten. Per the germline V gene, CDR1 is MNHNS and CDR2 is SASEGT. Trimming removed 0 bases from V and 8 bases from J, with 8 bases in between. There are 13 residues in the CDR3. This clonotype appeared many times. Its antigen is undetermined. This specimen consisted of CD8+ T cells from cultured PBMCs, obtained from culture after CMV antigen stimulation. This receptor was identified in a human donor in good health (CMV status not recorded). Some clones in this sample may be carry-over from other donors' samples. J is TRBJ2-1 and V is TRBV6-1; no reliable D call. The CDR3 reads CASSEAVFHEQFF. The CDR3 nucleotides read TGTGCCAGCAGTGAAGCGGTCTTCCATGAGCAGTTCTTC.